These T cell receptor beta chains were read from a single sample in a study of T cell responses to AZD1222 COVID-19 vaccine. Sequencing used immunoSEQ multiplex PCR; TCRdb keeps in-frame clones, though not all of them. This table has tens of thousands of clones, approximately 80% appearing once. The material was peripheral blood, obtained on day 0 of AZD1222 vaccination. The receptors here all came from an adult in good health. Both conserved end residues are part of each CDR3. D genes are given only for firm matches. Only some rows state a clone size, as once, few, many or a class for expanded clones.

CDR3 length: 11; clone size: -; V gene: TRBV7-2; D gene: -; J gene: TRBJ2-7; CDR3 DNA: TGTGCCAGCAGCTTCTACTACGAGCAGTACTTC; CDR3 protein: CASSFYYEQYF
CDR3 length: 15; clone size: -; V gene: TRBV6-1; D gene: TRBD1; J gene: TRBJ2-7; CDR3 DNA: TGTGCCAGCAGTGAAGCCGGGACAGGGCGCTACGAGCAGTACTTC; CDR3 protein: CASSEAGTGRYEQYF
CDR3 length: 14; clone size: -; V gene: TRBV29-1; D gene: TRBD1; J gene: TRBJ1-1; CDR3 DNA: TGCAGCGTCGCTGGGGACAGGGGGCTCTCTGAAGCTTTCTTT; CDR3 protein: CSVAGDRGLSEAFF
CDR3 length: 12; clone size: -; V gene: TRBV6-6; D gene: -; J gene: TRBJ2-7; CDR3 DNA: TGTGCCAGCAGTCACAGCTCCTACGAGCAGTACTTC; CDR3 protein: CASSHSSYEQYF
CDR3 length: 15; clone size: -; V gene: TRBV6-1; D gene: -; J gene: TRBJ1-2; CDR3 DNA: TGTGCCAGCAGTGAAAGGCAGGCAACACGCTATGGCTACACCTTC; CDR3 protein: CASSERQATRYGYTF
CDR3 length: 15; clone size: -; V gene: TRBV23-1; D gene: TRBD1; J gene: TRBJ2-7; CDR3 DNA: TGCGCCAGCAGTCTCCATCGGGGACAGAACTACGAGCAGTACTTC; CDR3 protein: CASSLHRGQNYEQYF
CDR3 length: 16; clone size: -; V gene: TRBV6-5; D gene: -; J gene: TRBJ1-6; CDR3 DNA: TGTGCCAGCAGTTACGATGGCAGGGACTATAATTCACCCCTCCACTTT; CDR3 protein: CASSYDGRDYNSPLHF
CDR3 length: 16; clone size: few; V gene: TRBV5-1; D gene: TRBD2; J gene: TRBJ2-5; CDR3 DNA: TGCGCCAGCAGCTTTACTGCGGGGGGGCCGCGGGAGACCCAGTACTTC; CDR3 protein: CASSFTAGGPRETQYF
CDR3 length: 14; clone size: -; V gene: TRBV2; D gene: -; J gene: TRBJ1-1; CDR3 DNA: TGTGCCAGCAGCCACGGGGGCTTGAACACTGAAGCTTTCTTT; CDR3 protein: CASSHGGLNTEAFF
CDR3 length: 14; clone size: -; V gene: TRBV18; D gene: TRBD1; J gene: TRBJ1-1; CDR3 DNA: TGTGCCAGCTCACCGGTGGACAGGGACACTGAAGCTTTCTTT; CDR3 protein: CASSPVDRDTEAFF
CDR3 length: 16; clone size: -; V gene: TRBV19; D gene: TRBD1; J gene: TRBJ1-1; CDR3 DNA: TGTGCCAGTATGGGGGATCGACAGGGATTGAACACTGAAGCTTTCTTT; CDR3 protein: CASMGDRQGLNTEAFF
CDR3 length: 15; clone size: -; V gene: TRBV3-1/TRBV3-2; D gene: -; J gene: TRBJ2-3; CDR3 DNA: TGTGCCAGCAGCCCTTATGTGGGGGGTTCAGATACGCAGTATTTT; CDR3 protein: CASSPYVGGSDTQYF
CDR3 length: 15; clone size: -; V gene: TRBV5-4; D gene: -; J gene: TRBJ2-2; CDR3 DNA: TGTGCCAGCAGCTTCGTAGACACCAACACCGGGGAGCTGTTTTTT; CDR3 protein: CASSFVDTNTGELFF
CDR3 length: 15; clone size: -; V gene: TRBV5-1; D gene: -; J gene: TRBJ2-4; CDR3 DNA: TGCGCCAGCAGCTTGGGCCAGGGTGGAACAAACATTCAGTACTTC; CDR3 protein: CASSLGQGGTNIQYF
CDR3 length: 14; clone size: once; V gene: TRBV6-1; D gene: -; J gene: TRBJ2-7; CDR3 DNA: TGTGCCAGCAGTGAAGTGTACCCGATGGGGGAGCAGTACTTC; CDR3 protein: CASSEVYPMGEQYF
CDR3 length: 14; clone size: once; V gene: TRBV7-3; D gene: -; J gene: TRBJ2-3; CDR3 DNA: TGTGCCAGCAGTTCCGGGTTTCGAGCAGATACGCAGTATTTT; CDR3 protein: CASSSGFRADTQYF
CDR3 length: 15; clone size: -; V gene: TRBV30; D gene: -; J gene: TRBJ2-2; CDR3 DNA: TGTGCCTGGACAAGGCTACCCGAGAACACCGGGGAGCTGTTTTTT; CDR3 protein: CAWTRLPENTGELFF
CDR3 length: 16; clone size: -; V gene: TRBV2; D gene: -; J gene: TRBJ1-3; CDR3 DNA: TGTGCCAGCAGTCCTTCAGGCGGGAGCTCTGGAAACACCATATATTTT; CDR3 protein: CASSPSGGSSGNTIYF
CDR3 length: 13; clone size: once; V gene: TRBV5-8; D gene: -; J gene: TRBJ1-6; CDR3 DNA: TGTGCCAGCAAACGGGGTGGGAATTCACCCCTCCACTTT; CDR3 protein: CASKRGGNSPLHF
CDR3 length: 15; clone size: -; V gene: TRBV19; D gene: -; J gene: TRBJ2-2; CDR3 DNA: TGTGCCAGTAGTACACGGGGCACGAACACCGGGGAGCTGTTTTTT; CDR3 protein: CASSTRGTNTGELFF
CDR3 length: 15; clone size: few; V gene: TRBV2; D gene: -; J gene: TRBJ2-4; CDR3 DNA: TGTGCCAGCAGCCAAGCGGGGACAGGAAAAAACATTCAGTACTTC; CDR3 protein: CASSQAGTGKNIQYF
CDR3 length: 14; clone size: once; V gene: TRBV25-1; D gene: -; J gene: TRBJ1-2; CDR3 DNA: TGTGCCAGCAGTGATCTTCAGAGAGCCCATGGCTACACCTTC; CDR3 protein: CASSDLQRAHGYTF
CDR3 length: 16; clone size: -; V gene: TRBV4-3; D gene: -; J gene: TRBJ1-3; CDR3 DNA: TGCGCCAGCAGCCAAGATCGCAGGGCATCTGGAAACACCATATATTTT; CDR3 protein: CASSQDRRASGNTIYF
CDR3 length: 13; clone size: -; V gene: TRBV12-3/TRBV12-4; D gene: -; J gene: TRBJ1-1; CDR3 DNA: TGTGCCAGCAGTTTAGCCGGAAACACTGAAGCTTTCTTT; CDR3 protein: CASSLAGNTEAFF
CDR3 length: 18; clone size: -; V gene: TRBV21-1; D gene: -; J gene: TRBJ1-4; CDR3 DNA: TGTGCCAGCAGCACCTACTATCGAGCGAGCCAATATAATGAAAAACTGTTTTTT; CDR3 protein: CASSTYYRASQYNEKLFF
CDR3 length: 14; clone size: -; V gene: TRBV28; D gene: TRBD1; J gene: TRBJ1-1; CDR3 DNA: TGTGCCAGCAGAACCGGACAGGGGGCGACTGAAGCTTTCTTT; CDR3 protein: CASRTGQGATEAFF
CDR3 length: 14; clone size: -; V gene: TRBV19; D gene: TRBD2; J gene: TRBJ2-1; CDR3 DNA: TGTGCCAGTAGTTCGCTAGCGGGGTACAATGAGCAGTTCTTC; CDR3 protein: CASSSLAGYNEQFF
CDR3 length: 18; clone size: few; V gene: TRBV7-9; D gene: -; J gene: TRBJ2-1; CDR3 DNA: TGTGCCAGCAGCCCGAACATGAAATCCAGAAAAAACTACAATGAGCAGTTCTTC; CDR3 protein: CASSPNMKSRKNYNEQFF
CDR3 length: 13; clone size: -; V gene: TRBV14; D gene: TRBD1; J gene: TRBJ1-1; CDR3 DNA: TGTGCCAGCAGCCCCGGGACAGCACAGGAAGCTTTCTTT; CDR3 protein: CASSPGTAQEAFF
CDR3 length: 15; clone size: -; V gene: TRBV7-9; D gene: -; J gene: TRBJ2-1; CDR3 DNA: TGTGCCAGCAGCTTAGGAGCAGCCTTAAAACTTTTTATGGTCTTC; CDR3 protein: CASSLGAALKLFMVF
CDR3 length: 13; clone size: once; V gene: TRBV6-5; D gene: -; J gene: TRBJ2-1; CDR3 DNA: TGTGCCAGCAGGGATACGGGGACCCATGAGCAGTTCTTC; CDR3 protein: CASRDTGTHEQFF
CDR3 length: 12; clone size: few; V gene: TRBV12-3/TRBV12-4; D gene: -; J gene: TRBJ1-2; CDR3 DNA: TGTGCCAGCAGTTTGCCTAACTATGGCTACACCTTC; CDR3 protein: CASSLPNYGYTF
CDR3 length: 15; clone size: once; V gene: TRBV19; D gene: -; J gene: TRBJ1-1; CDR3 DNA: TGTGCCAGTAGTATAGCGGGAATTGTGAACACTGAAGCTTTCTTT; CDR3 protein: CASSIAGIVNTEAFF
CDR3 length: 15; clone size: -; V gene: TRBV5-1; D gene: -; J gene: TRBJ1-2; CDR3 DNA: TGCGCCAGCAGCCTAAGCCTCAGCAGCGACTATGGCTACACCTTC; CDR3 protein: CASSLSLSSDYGYTF
CDR3 length: 12; clone size: -; V gene: TRBV28; D gene: -; J gene: TRBJ2-3; CDR3 DNA: TGTGCCAGCAGCGGAAACCTCGATACGCAGTATTTT; CDR3 protein: CASSGNLDTQYF
CDR3 length: 14; clone size: -; V gene: TRBV7-2; D gene: TRBD1; J gene: TRBJ1-6; CDR3 DNA: TGTGCCAGCAGCTTTGGACAGGGGGATACACCCCTCCACTTT; CDR3 protein: CASSFGQGDTPLHF
CDR3 length: 11; clone size: once; V gene: TRBV20-1; D gene: -; J gene: TRBJ1-1; CDR3 DNA: TGCAGTGCAGGACCGAACACTGAAGCTTTCTTT; CDR3 protein: CSAGPNTEAFF
CDR3 length: 15; clone size: -; V gene: TRBV7-9; D gene: -; J gene: TRBJ2-3; CDR3 DNA: TGTGCCAGCAGCCCCTACACGACCAGCACAGATACGCAGTATTTT; CDR3 protein: CASSPYTTSTDTQYF
CDR3 length: 12; clone size: few; V gene: TRBV30; D gene: -; J gene: TRBJ2-2; CDR3 DNA: TGTGCCTGGAGTGTGGTAGCCGGGGAGCTGTTTTTT; CDR3 protein: CAWSVVAGELFF
CDR3 length: 13; clone size: -; V gene: TRBV5-6; D gene: -; J gene: TRBJ1-2; CDR3 DNA: TGTGCCAGCAGCTTGATAGGGTCATGGGGCTACACCTTC; CDR3 protein: CASSLIGSWGYTF
CDR3 length: 15; clone size: few; V gene: TRBV19; D gene: -; J gene: TRBJ1-5; CDR3 DNA: TGTGCCAGTAGTATAGGCCCATATAGCAATCAGCCCCAGCATTTT; CDR3 protein: CASSIGPYSNQPQHF
CDR3 length: 15; clone size: -; V gene: TRBV30; D gene: TRBD2; J gene: TRBJ2-3; CDR3 DNA: TGTGCCTGGAGTCACCTAGCGGCGAACGGAGATACGCAGTATTTT; CDR3 protein: CAWSHLAANGDTQYF
CDR3 length: 14; clone size: -; V gene: TRBV19; D gene: TRBD1; J gene: TRBJ1-1; CDR3 DNA: TGTGCCAGTAGTCCCAGGGACAGGGGTTTGGGAGCTTTCTTT; CDR3 protein: CASSPRDRGLGAFF
CDR3 length: 14; clone size: -; V gene: TRBV14; D gene: TRBD2; J gene: TRBJ2-1; CDR3 DNA: TGTGCCAGCAGCCAAGATGCCAGCGGGGGAACTCAGTTCTTC; CDR3 protein: CASSQDASGGTQFF
CDR3 length: 13; clone size: -; V gene: TRBV13; D gene: -; J gene: TRBJ1-3; CDR3 DNA: TGTGCCAGCAGCTTAAGGGCTGAAAACACCATATATTTT; CDR3 protein: CASSLRAENTIYF